The 13 T cell receptor beta chains below all came from one sample that was sequenced in a study of T cell responses to AZD1222 COVID-19 vaccine. Clones were sequenced by immunoSEQ multiplex PCR, and TCRdb holds only the in-frame ones, with some missing. The repertoire holds roughly 40,000 clones, with less than 95% as singletons. This material consisted of peripheral blood, taken 28 days after the second AZD1222 dose. The receptors come from an adult who received the AZD1222 COVID-19 vaccine.

This rearrangement joins TRBV7-8 to TRBJ1-4, with 9 bases aligning to TRBD1. With 7 bases clipped from V and 7 bases from J, the junction kept 13 bases outside the gene matches. The CDR3 contains 16 residues. Germline CDR1 and CDR2: SGHVS and FQNEAQ. CDR3 bases: TGTGCCAGCACCCTCTCGGACAGGGGTGTATTTGAAAAACTGTTTTTT. This translates into CASTLSDRGVFEKLFF.

This rearrangement joins TRBV3-1 (or the pseudogene TRBV3-2) to TRBJ1-1; 11 nucleotides match TRBD1. J lost 4 bases, V lost 4 bases, and 5 bases had no gene match. Germline V gene lookup returns CDR1 LGHDT and CDR2 YNNKEL (reference sequence). This CDR3 spans 15 amino acids. This chain's CDR3 is CASSPGTGGPTEAFF. CDR3 nucleotide sequence: TGTGCCAGCAGCCCTGGGACAGGGGGTCCCACTGAAGCTTTCTTT.

The chain combines TRBV5-1 with TRBJ2-2; TRBD1 aligns across 7 bases. The CDR3 has 15 amino acids. Trimming at V came to 2 bases and at J to 4 bases, leaving 5 bases not matched to a gene. Per the germline V gene, CDR1 is SGHRS and CDR2 is YFSETQ. The CDR3 sequence is CASSFTGVGTGELFF. CDR3 coding DNA: TGCGCCAGCAGCTTTACAGGGGTGGGCACCGGGGAGCTGTTTTTT.

The chain combines TRBV27 with TRBJ2-5; 8 bases agree with TRBD1. CDR3 length equals 16 residues. The junction had 11 bases not matched to a gene; V was cut back by 6 bases and J by 2 bases. Per germline, CDR1 MNHEY and CDR2 SMNVEV (reference sequence). The CDR3 reads CASSTTGGGLQETQYF. In DNA, the CDR3 is TGTGCCAGCAGCACTACAGGGGGTGGCTTACAAGAGACCCAGTACTTC.

The CDR3 DNA sequence: TGTGCCAGCAGCTTAGATCACAGCGCCTACGAGCAGTACTTC. It yields the protein CASSLDHSAYEQYF. The chain is built from TRBV11-2 and TRBJ2-7; D unresolved. V lost 0 bases and J 2 bases, leaving 8 bases between the germline ends. Looked up from germline, CDR1 is SGHAT and CDR2 is FQNNGV. The length of the CDR3 is 14 residues. The full variable domain, with the rest looked up from reference TRBV11-2 and TRBJ2-7, is EAGVAQSPRYKIIEKRQSVAFWCNPISGHATLYWYQQILGQGPKLLIQFQNNGVVDDSQLPKDRFSAERLKGVDSTLKIQPAKLEDSAVYLCASSLDHSAYEQYFGPGTRLTVT.

The chain recombines TRBV11-2 with TRBJ2-1, with D uncertain. Trimming removed 5 bases at V and 0 bases at J, with 11 bases between. The CDR3 totals 15 residues. CDR1 is SGHAT, CDR2 FQNNGV, per germline. The CDR3 region is CASSPQPSSYNEQFF. CDR3 in DNA: TGTGCCAGCAGCCCCCAACCTAGCTCCTACAATGAGCAGTTCTTC. Drawing the rest from reference TRBV11-2 and TRBJ2-1, the complete variable domain is EAGVAQSPRYKIIEKRQSVAFWCNPISGHATLYWYQQILGQGPKLLIQFQNNGVVDDSQLPKDRFSAERLKGVDSTLKIQPAKLEDSAVYLCASSPQPSSYNEQFFGPGTRLTVL.

This chain uses TRBV19 with TRBJ2-2; D is uncertain. In germline, CDR1 is LNHDA, CDR2 SQIVND (reference sequence). The V end was cut by 6 bases, the J end by 6 bases, with 5 bases between. The CDR3 contains 11 residues. CDR3 region: CASRTAGELFF. The DNA of the CDR3 is TGTGCCAGTAGGACGGCCGGGGAGCTGTTTTTT.

V and J are TRBV5-1 and TRBJ1-1, with D tentatively TRBD1 (6 bases). Germline V CDR1 and CDR2: SGHRS, YFSETQ. The V gene lost 5 bases and the J gene lost 0 bases, with 14 bases spanning the gap. There are 15 residues in the CDR3. The CDR3 loop is CASSTGQPMNTEAFF. As DNA, the CDR3 is TGCGCCAGCAGTACCGGACAGCCTATGAACACTGAAGCTTTCTTT.

This chain joins TRBV30 and TRBJ2-7; D possibly corresponds to TRBD1 (5 bases). The CDR3 is made up of 13 amino acids. Germline values: CDR1 GTSNPN, CDR2 SVGIG (reference sequence). V lost 4 bases to trimming and J lost 1 base, with 11 bases between them. CDR3 DNA: TGTGCCTGGAAAATTGGGGCGTCCTACGAGCAGTACTTC. Its protein product is CAWKIGASYEQYF.

With respect to this clone: One junction end does not reproduce the germline sequence, and a read error may be involved. The chain joins TRBV2 to TRBJ1-2, with TRBD1 matching over 8 bases. Germline V CDR1 and CDR2: SNHLY, FYNNEI. This CDR3 comprises 15 residues. The CDR3 here is CASTPGQEGLYGYIF. CDR3 sequence (DNA): TGTGCCAGCACTCCGGGACAGGAGGGTCTATATGGCTACATCTTC. Supplemented by reference TRBV2 and TRBJ1-2, the full variable domain reads EPEVTQTPSHQVTQMGQEVILRCVPISNHLYFYWYRQILGQKVEFLVSFYNNEISEKSEIFDDQFSVERPDGSNFTLKIRSTKLEDSAMYFCASTPGQEGLYGYIFGSGTRLTVV.

This clone was detected only a few times. The chain recombines TRBV29-1 with TRBJ1-3; D remains unclear. The CDR3 loop spans 11 amino acids. The V gene lost 5 bases and the J gene lost 4 bases, with 6 bases spanning the gap. Germline CDR1 SQVTM, CDR2 ANQGSEA. The CDR3 DNA is TGCAGCGTTCTGGTCGGAAACACCATATATTTT. Translation: CSVLVGNTIYF.

This clone occurred a few times. The gene calls are TRBV2 and TRBJ2-7, with 7 nucleotides matching TRBD2. V was clipped by 7 bases and J by 4 bases; unmatched bases: 1. The germline V gene has CDR1 SNHLY and CDR2 FYNNEI. The CDR3 is made up of 11 amino acids. The CDR3 sequence: CASTGRYEQYF. The CDR3 DNA follows: TGTGCCAGCACCGGGAGGTACGAGCAGTACTTC.

In this sample, this clone turned up a few times. This rearrangement joins TRBV13 to TRBJ2-7, with TRBD1 as a possible D gene (6 bases). Germline-derived CDR1 and CDR2 are PRHDT and FYEKMQ (reference sequence). The ends were cut back, 5 bases at V and 2 bases at J, with 10 bases in the middle. There are 13 residues in the CDR3. CDR3 amino acids: CASSQGTPYEQYF. CDR3 DNA sequence: TGTGCCAGCAGCCAGGGGACCCCCTACGAGCAGTACTTC.